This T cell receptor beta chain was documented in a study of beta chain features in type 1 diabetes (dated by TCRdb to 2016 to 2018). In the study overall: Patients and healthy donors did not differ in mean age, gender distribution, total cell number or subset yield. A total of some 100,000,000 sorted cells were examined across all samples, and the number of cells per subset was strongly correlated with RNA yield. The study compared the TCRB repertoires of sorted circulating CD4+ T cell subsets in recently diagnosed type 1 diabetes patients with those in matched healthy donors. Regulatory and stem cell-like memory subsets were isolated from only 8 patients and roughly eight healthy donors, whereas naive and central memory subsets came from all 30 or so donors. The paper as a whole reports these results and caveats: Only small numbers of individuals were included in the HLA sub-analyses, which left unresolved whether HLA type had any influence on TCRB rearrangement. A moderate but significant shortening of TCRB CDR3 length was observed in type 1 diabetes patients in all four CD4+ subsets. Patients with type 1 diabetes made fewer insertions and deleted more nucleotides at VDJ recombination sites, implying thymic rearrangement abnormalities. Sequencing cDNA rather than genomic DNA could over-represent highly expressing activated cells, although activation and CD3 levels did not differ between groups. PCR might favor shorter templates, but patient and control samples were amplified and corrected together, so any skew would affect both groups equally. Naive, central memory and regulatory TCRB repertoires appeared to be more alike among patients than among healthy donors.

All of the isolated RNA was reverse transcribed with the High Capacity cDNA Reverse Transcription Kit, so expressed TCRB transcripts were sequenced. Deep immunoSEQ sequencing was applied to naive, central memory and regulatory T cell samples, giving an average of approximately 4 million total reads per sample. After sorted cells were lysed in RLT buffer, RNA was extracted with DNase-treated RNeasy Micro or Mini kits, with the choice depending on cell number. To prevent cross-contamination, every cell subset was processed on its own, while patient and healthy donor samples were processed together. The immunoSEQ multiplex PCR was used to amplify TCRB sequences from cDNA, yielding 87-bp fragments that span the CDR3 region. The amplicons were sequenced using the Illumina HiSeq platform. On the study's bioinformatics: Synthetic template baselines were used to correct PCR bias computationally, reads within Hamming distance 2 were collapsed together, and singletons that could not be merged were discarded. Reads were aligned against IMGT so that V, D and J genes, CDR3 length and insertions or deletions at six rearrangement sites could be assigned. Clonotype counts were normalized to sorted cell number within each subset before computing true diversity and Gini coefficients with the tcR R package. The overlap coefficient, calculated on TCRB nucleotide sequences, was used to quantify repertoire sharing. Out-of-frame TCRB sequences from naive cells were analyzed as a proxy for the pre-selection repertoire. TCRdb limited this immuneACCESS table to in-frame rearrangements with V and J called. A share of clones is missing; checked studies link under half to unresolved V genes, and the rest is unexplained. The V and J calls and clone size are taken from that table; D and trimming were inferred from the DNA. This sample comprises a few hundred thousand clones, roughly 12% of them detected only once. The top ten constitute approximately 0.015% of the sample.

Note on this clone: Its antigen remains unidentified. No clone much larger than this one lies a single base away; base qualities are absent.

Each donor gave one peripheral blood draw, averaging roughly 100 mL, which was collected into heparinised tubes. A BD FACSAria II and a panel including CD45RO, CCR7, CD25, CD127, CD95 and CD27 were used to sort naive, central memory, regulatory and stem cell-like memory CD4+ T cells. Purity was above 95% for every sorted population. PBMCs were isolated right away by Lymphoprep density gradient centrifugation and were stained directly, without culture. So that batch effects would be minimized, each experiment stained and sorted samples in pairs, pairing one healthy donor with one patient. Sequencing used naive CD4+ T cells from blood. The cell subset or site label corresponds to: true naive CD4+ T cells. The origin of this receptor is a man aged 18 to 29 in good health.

The nucleotide sequence reads TGTGCCACCAGCAGAGATCAGGGCGGCTATGGCTACACCTTC. It translates to CATSRDQGGYGYTF. This sequence uses TRBV15 and TRBJ1-2; perhaps TRBD1 is the D gene, with 5 bases matching. In the germline V gene (reference sequence), CDR1 corresponds to LNHNV and CDR2 to YYDKDF. The CDR3 contains 14 residues, cysteine and phenylalanine counted. Of the read, only the CDR3 DNA is kept; its 42 bases are in frame from base 1. The trim is 0 bases for V and 4 bases for J, with a gap of 9 bases between the germline ends. Full variable domain (CDR3 extended with the reference TRBV15 and TRBJ1-2 proteins): DAMVIQNPRYQVTQFGKPVTLSCSQTLNHNVMYWYQQKSSQAPKLLFHYYDKDFNNEADTPDNFQSRRPNTSFCFLDIRSPGLGDTAMYLCATSRDQGGYGYTFGSGTRLTVV.